The 10 T cell receptor beta chains listed next were all sequenced from one sample in a study of blood T cell repertoires in COVID-19. Profiled with immunoSEQ multiplex PCR; TCRdb holds only in-frame clones, not every one. Among fewer than 130,000 clones listed, 85% to 90% were seen once. The sequenced sample was peripheral blood. The receptors derive from a woman in her forties or fifties with acute or convalescent COVID-19.

The genes are TRBV5-1 and TRBJ2-3; 8 nucleotides match TRBD1. V shed 0 bases and J 4 bases; nucleotides not matched to a gene: 4. The germline gives CDR1 SGHRS, CDR2 YFSETQ. The CDR3 loop spans 15 amino acids. The CDR3 reads CASSLDRGIADTQYF. The CDR3 nucleotides are TGCGCCAGCAGCTTGGACAGGGGGATCGCAGATACGCAGTATTTT.

The CDR3 coding sequence is TGCACCAGCAGCCTTTCTCCTCGCGGGAGGTTGACCGGGGAGCTGTTTTTT. Protein product: CTSSLSPRGRLTGELFF. The chain couples TRBV1 to TRBJ2-2; TRBD2 was called by the table and not checked on the DNA. TRBV1 is a pseudogene segment. The CDR3 loop spans 17 amino acids.

This chain connects TRBV25-1 to TRBJ1-4; D gene uncertain. The CDR3 totals 13 residues. V lost 6 bases and J 1 base, leaving 6 bases between the germline ends. From germline, CDR1 is MGHDK and CDR2 SYGVNS. For the CDR3, the DNA is TGTGCCAGCAGCTACAGAACTAATGAAAAACTGTTTTTT. The encoded protein is CASSYRTNEKLFF. The entire variable domain, with the rest obtained from reference TRBV25-1 and TRBJ1-4, is as follows: EADIYQTPRYLVIGTGKKITLECSQTMGHDKMYWYQQDPGMELHLIHYSYGVNSTEKGDLSSESTVSRIRTEHFPLTLESARPSHTSQYLCASSYRTNEKLFFGSGTQLSVL.

J is TRBJ2-1 and V is TRBV19, with 9 bases aligning to TRBD2. The junction had 7 bases not matched to a gene; V was cut back by 0 bases and J by 7 bases. Germline loops: CDR1 LNHDA, CDR2 SQIVND (reference sequence). The CDR3 contains 16 residues. The CDR3 reads CASSIDGGRARNEQFF. The CDR3 nucleotides are TGTGCCAGTAGTATAGATGGCGGGAGGGCCCGGAATGAGCAGTTCTTC.

V and J are TRBV12-3 or TRBV12-4 and TRBJ2-7; 10 bases agree with TRBD1. The CDR3 is 13 amino acids. Germline trimming cut 5 bases from V and 2 bases from J; bases unmatched to any gene: 0. CDR3 in amino acids: CASSGTGAYEQYF. CDR3 DNA sequence: TGTGCCAGCAGTGGGACAGGGGCCTACGAGCAGTACTTC.

The chain has TRBV28 and TRBJ2-3; D gene uncertain. V dropped 4 bases and J dropped 1 base, with 9 bases sitting between them. Per the germline V gene, CDR1 is MDHEN and CDR2 is SYDVKM. This CDR3 has 14 residues. Here the CDR3 reads CASSSAAGTDTQYF. For the CDR3, the DNA is TGTGCCAGCAGTTCGGCGGCCGGCACAGATACGCAGTATTTT.

The CDR3 DNA sequence: TGTGCCAGCAGCAAACGGGGTTCGGCTTTCTTT. Amino acid sequence: CASSKRGSAFF. The chain links TRBV21-1 to TRBJ1-1. TRBV21-1 is shown as a pseudogene. The CDR3 runs 11 residues.

This clone was seen only once. The V gene is TRBV30, the J gene TRBJ1-1; D is perhaps TRBD1 (5 bases). The CDR3 is 11 residues long. The germline gives CDR1 GTSNPN, CDR2 SVGIG (reference sequence). Trimming pared 5 bases from V and 11 bases from J, leaving 15 bases between. CDR3 in amino acids: CAWDLGAKAFF. The CDR3, as DNA: TGTGCCTGGGATTTAGGGGCCAAGGCTTTCTTT.

This clone was seen once. The V and J genes are TRBV11-2 and TRBJ2-5; D gene ambiguous. V gave up 0 bases and J gave up 5 bases, with 13 bases separating them. Per germline, CDR1 SGHAT and CDR2 FQNNGV. This CDR3 comprises 15 residues. CDR3 nucleotide sequence: TGTGCCAGCAGCTTAGAGCTAGGCCCCGCGGAGACCCAGTACTTC. Residues: CASSLELGPAETQYF.

This clone was counted between two and nine times. V gene TRBV28 combines with J gene TRBJ2-5; maybe TRBD1 (6 bases). Trimming took 10 bases from V and 1 from J, leaving 13 bases between them. The CDR3 runs to 13 residues. CDR1 MDHEN and CDR2 SYDVKM come from the germline V gene. The CDR3 DNA reads as TGTGCCACCCGACCAGGGGTCCAAGAGACCCAGTACTTC. It codes for CATRPGVQETQYF.